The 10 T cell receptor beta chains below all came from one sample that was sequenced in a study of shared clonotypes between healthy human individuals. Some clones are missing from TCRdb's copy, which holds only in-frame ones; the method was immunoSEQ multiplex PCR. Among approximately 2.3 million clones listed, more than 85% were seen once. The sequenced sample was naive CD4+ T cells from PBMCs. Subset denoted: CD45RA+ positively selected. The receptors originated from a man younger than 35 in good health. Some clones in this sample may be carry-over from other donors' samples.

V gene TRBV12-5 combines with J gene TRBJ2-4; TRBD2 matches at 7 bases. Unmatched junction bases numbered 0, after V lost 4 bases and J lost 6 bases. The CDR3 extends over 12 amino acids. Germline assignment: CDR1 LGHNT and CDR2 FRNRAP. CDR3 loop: CASGSGGNIQYF. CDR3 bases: TGTGCTAGTGGTTCGGGGGGAAACATTCAGTACTTC.

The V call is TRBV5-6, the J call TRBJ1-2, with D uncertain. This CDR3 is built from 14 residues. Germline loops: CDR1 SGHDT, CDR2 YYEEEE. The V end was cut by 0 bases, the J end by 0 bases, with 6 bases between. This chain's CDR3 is CASSLGYSNYGYTF. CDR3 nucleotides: TGTGCCAGCAGCTTGGGGTACTCTAACTATGGCTACACCTTC. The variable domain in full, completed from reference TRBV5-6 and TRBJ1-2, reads DAGVTQSPTHLIKTRGQQVTLRCSPKSGHDTVSWYQQALGQGPQFIFQYYEEEERQRGNFPDRFSGHQFPNYSSELNVNALLLGDSALYLCASSLGYSNYGYTFGSGTRLTVV.

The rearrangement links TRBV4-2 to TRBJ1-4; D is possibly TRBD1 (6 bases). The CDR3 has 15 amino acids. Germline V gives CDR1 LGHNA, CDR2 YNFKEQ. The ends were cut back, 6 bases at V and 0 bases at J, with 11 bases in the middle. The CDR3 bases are TGTGCCAGCAGGCTACAGGGATCAACTAATGAAAAACTGTTTTTT. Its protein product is CASRLQGSTNEKLFF.

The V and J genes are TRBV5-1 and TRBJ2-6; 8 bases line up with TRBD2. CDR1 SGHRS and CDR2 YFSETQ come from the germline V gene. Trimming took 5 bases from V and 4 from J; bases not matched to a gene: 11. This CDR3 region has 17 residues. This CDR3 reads CASSQLAGGAGANVLTF. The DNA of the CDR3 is TGCGCCAGCAGTCAACTCGCCGGGGGGGCCGGGGCCAACGTCCTGACTTTC.

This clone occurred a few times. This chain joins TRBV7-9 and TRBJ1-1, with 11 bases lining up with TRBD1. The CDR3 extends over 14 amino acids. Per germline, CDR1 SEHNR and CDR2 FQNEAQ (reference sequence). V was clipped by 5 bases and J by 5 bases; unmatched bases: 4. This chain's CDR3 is CASSPDRGRTEAFF. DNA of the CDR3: TGTGCCAGCAGCCCGGACAGGGGGCGGACTGAAGCTTTCTTT.

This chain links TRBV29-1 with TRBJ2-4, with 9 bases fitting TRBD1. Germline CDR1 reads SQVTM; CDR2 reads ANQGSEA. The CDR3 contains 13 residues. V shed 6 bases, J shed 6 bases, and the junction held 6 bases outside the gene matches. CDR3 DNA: TGCAGCGTACCGGGACAGGGTGGAAACATTCAGTACTTC. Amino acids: CSVPGQGGNIQYF.

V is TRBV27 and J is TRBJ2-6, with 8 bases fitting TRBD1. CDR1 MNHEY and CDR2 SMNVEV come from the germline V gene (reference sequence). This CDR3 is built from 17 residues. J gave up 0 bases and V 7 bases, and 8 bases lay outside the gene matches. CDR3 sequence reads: CASTPKTGASGANVLTF. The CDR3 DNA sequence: TGTGCCAGCACCCCTAAGACAGGGGCCTCTGGGGCCAACGTCCTGACTTTC.

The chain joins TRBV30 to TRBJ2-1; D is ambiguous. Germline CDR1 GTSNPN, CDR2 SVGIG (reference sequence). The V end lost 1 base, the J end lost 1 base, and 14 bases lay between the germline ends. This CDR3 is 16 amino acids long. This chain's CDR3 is CAWSARPISSYNEQFF. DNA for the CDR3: TGTGCCTGGAGTGCCCGCCCGATCAGTTCCTACAATGAGCAGTTCTTC.

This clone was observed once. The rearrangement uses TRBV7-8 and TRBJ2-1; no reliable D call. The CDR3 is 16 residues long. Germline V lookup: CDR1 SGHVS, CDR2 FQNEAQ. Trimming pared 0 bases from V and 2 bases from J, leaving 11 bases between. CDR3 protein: CASSLASELPYNEQFF. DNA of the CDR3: TGTGCCAGCAGCTTAGCCTCAGAATTACCCTACAATGAGCAGTTCTTC.

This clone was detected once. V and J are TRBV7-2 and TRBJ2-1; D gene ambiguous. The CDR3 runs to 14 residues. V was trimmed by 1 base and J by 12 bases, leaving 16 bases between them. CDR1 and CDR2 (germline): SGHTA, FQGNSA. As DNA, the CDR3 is TGTGCCAGCAGCTTAGGTCAGAGCGATCCTGCGCAGTTCTTC. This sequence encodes CASSLGQSDPAQFF.